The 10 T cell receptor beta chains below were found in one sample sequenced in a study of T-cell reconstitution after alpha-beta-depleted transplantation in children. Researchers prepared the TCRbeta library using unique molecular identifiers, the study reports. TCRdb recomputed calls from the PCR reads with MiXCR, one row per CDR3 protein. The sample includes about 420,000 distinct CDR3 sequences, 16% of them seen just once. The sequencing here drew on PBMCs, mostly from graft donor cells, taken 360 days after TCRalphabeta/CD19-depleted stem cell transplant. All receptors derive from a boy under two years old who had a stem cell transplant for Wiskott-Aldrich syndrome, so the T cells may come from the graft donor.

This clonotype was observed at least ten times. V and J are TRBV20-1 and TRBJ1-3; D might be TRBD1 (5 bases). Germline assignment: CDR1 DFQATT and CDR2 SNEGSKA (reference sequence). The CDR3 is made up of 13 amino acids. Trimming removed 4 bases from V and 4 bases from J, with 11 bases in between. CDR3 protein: CSAKKGLGNTIYF. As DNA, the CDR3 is TGCAGTGCTAAAAAGGGGTTAGGAAACACCATATATTTT.

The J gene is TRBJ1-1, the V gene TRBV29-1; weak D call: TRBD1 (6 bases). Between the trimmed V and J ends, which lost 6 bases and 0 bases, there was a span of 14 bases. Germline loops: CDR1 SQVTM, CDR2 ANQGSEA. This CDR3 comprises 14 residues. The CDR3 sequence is CSVHNRVMNTEAFF. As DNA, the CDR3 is TGCAGCGTCCATAACAGGGTTATGAACACTGAAGCTTTCTTT. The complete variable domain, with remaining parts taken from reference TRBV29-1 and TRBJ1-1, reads SAVISQKPSRDICQRGTSLTIQCQVDSQVTMMFWYRQQPGQSLTLIATANQGSEATYESGFVIDKFPISRPNLTFSTLTVSNMSPEDSSIYLCSVHNRVMNTEAFFGQGTRLTVV.

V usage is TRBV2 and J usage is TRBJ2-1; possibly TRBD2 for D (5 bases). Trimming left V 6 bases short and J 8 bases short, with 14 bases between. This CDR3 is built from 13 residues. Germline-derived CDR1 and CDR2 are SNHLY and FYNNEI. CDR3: CASRDWDGDEQFF. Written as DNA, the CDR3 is TGTGCCAGCAGGGACTGGGATGGGGATGAGCAGTTCTTC.

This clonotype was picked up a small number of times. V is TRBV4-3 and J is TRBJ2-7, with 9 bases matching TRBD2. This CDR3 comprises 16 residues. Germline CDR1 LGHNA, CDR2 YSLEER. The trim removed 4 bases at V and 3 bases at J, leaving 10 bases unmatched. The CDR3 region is CASSRERLAGDYEQYF. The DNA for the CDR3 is TGCGCCAGCAGCCGAGAACGTTTAGCGGGAGACTACGAGCAGTACTTC.

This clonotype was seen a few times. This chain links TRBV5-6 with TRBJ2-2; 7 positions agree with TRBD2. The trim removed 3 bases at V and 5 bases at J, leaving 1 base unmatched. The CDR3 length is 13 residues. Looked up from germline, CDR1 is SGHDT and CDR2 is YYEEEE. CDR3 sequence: CASSWRETGELFF. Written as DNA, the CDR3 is TGTGCCAGCAGCTGGCGGGAGACCGGGGAGCTGTTTTTT. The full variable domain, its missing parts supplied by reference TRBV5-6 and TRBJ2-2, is DAGVTQSPTHLIKTRGQQVTLRCSPKSGHDTVSWYQQALGQGPQFIFQYYEEEERQRGNFPDRFSGHQFPNYSSELNVNALLLGDSALYLCASSWRETGELFFGEGSRLTVL.

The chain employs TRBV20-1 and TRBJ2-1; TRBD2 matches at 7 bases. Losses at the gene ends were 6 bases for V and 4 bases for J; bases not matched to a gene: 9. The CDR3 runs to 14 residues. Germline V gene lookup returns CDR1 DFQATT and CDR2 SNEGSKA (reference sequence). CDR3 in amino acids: CSASRERGYNEQFF. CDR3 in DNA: TGCAGTGCAAGCAGGGAGCGGGGTTACAATGAGCAGTTCTTC.

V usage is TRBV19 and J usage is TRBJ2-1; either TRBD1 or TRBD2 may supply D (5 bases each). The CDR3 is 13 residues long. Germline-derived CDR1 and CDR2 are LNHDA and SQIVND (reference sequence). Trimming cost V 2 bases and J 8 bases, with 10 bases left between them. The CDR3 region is CASSILVGDEQFF. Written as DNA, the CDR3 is TGTGCCAGTAGTATACTAGTGGGGGATGAGCAGTTCTTC. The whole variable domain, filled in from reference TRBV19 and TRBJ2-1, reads DGGITQSPKYLFRKEGQNVTLSCEQNLNHDAMYWYRQDPGQGLRLIYYSQIVNDFQKGDIAEGYSVSREKKESFPLTVTSAQKNPTAFYLCASSILVGDEQFFGPGTRLTVL.

In DNA form, the CDR3 reads TGCAGCGTTGAAGAAATCAGAGGCTCCTACGAGCAGTACTTC. It is translated as CSVEEIRGSYEQYF. V and J are TRBV29-1 and TRBJ2-7; D is unresolved. Trimming removed 0 bases from V and 0 bases from J, with 9 bases in between. This CDR3 spans 14 amino acids. Germline V CDR1 and CDR2: SQVTM, ANQGSEA.

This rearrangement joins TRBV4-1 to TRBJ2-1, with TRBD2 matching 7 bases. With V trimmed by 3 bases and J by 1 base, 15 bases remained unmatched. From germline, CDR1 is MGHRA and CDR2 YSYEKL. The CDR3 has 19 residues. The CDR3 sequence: CASSHPKPGREHSYNEQFF. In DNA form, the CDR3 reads TGCGCCAGCAGCCACCCCAAGCCGGGGCGGGAGCATTCCTACAATGAGCAGTTCTTC.

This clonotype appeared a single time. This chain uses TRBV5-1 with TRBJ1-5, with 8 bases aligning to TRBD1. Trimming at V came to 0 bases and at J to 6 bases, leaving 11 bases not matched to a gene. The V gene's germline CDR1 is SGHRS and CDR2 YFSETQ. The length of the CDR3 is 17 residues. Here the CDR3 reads CASSLGPQGAGSQPQHF. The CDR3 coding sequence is TGCGCCAGCAGCTTGGGCCCCCAGGGGGCAGGGAGTCAGCCCCAGCATTTT. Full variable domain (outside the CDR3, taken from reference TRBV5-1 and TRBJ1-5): KAGVTQTPRYLIKTRGQQVTLSCSPISGHRSVSWYQQTPGQGLQFLFEYFSETQRNKGNFPGRFSGRQFSNSRSEMNVSTLELGDSALYLCASSLGPQGAGSQPQHFGDGTRLSIL.